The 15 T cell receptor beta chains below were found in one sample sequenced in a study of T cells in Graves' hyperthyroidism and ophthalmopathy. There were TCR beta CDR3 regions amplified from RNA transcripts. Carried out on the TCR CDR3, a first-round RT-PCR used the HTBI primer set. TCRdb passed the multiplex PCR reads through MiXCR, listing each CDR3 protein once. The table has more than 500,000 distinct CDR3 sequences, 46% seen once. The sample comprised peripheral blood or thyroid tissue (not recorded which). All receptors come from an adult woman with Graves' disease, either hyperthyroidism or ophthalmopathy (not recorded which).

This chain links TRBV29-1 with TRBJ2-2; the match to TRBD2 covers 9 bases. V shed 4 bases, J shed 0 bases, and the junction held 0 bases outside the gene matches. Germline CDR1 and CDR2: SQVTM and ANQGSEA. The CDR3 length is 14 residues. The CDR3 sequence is CSVGLAANTGELFF. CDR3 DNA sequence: TGCAGCGTTGGACTAGCGGCGAACACCGGGGAGCTGTTTTTT.

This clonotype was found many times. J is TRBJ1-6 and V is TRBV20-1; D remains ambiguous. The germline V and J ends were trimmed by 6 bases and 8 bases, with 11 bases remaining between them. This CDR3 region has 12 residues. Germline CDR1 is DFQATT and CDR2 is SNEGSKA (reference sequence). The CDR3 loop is CSASPMDSPLHF. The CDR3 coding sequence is TGCAGTGCCTCCCCTATGGATTCACCCCTCCACTTT.

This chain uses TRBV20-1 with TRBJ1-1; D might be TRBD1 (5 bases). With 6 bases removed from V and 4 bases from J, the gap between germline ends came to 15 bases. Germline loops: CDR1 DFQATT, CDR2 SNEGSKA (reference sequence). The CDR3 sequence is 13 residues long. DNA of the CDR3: TGCAGTGCCAACCGTTTGGGACGCACTGAAGCTTTCTTT. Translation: CSANRLGRTEAFF.

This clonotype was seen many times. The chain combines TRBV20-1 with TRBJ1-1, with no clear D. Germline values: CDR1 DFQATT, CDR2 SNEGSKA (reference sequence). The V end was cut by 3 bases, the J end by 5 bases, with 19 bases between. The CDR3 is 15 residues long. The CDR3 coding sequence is TGCAGTGCTAGTCAAATTGCCGGGGTGGGGACTGAAGCTTTCTTT. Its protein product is CSASQIAGVGTEAFF.

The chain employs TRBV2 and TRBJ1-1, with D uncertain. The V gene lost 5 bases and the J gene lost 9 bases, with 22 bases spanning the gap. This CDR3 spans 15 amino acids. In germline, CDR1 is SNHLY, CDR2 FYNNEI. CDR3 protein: CASSSGRATGVKAFF. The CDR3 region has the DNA TGTGCCAGCAGTAGCGGGAGGGCGACCGGGGTGAAAGCTTTCTTT.

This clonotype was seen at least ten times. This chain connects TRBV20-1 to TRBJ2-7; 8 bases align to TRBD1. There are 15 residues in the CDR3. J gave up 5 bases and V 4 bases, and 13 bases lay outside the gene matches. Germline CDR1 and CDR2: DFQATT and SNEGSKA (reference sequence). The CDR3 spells CSATSLDRGKDEQYF. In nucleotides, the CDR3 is TGCAGTGCTACCAGCCTCGACAGGGGAAAGGACGAGCAGTACTTC.

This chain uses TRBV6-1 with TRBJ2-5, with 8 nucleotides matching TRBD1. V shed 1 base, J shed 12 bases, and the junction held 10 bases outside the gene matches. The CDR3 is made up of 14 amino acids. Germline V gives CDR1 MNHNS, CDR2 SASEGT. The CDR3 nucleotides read TGTGCCAGCAGTGAAGAACCGACAGGGGCTAAGGAGTACTTC. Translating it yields CASSEEPTGAKEYF.

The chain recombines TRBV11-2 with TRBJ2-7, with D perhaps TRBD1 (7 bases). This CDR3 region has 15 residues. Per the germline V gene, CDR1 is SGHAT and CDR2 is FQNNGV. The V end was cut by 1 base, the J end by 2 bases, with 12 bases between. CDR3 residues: CASSLADREAYEQYF. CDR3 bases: TGTGCCAGCAGCTTAGCAGACAGGGAGGCCTACGAGCAGTACTTC.

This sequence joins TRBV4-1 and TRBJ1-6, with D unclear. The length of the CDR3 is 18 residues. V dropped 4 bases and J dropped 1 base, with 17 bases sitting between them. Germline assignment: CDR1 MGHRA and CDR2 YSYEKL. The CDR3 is CASSPLPPLPSYNSPLHF. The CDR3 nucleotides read TGCGCCAGCAGCCCTTTGCCGCCCTTACCTTCCTATAATTCACCCCTCCACTTT.

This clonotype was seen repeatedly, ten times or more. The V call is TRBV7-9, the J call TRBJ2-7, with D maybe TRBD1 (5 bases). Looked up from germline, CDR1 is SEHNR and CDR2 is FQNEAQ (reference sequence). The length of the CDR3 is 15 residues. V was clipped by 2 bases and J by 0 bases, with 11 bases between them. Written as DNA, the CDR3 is TGTGCCAGCAGCTTACAGGGAAGTCGCTCCTACGAGCAGTACTTC. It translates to CASSLQGSRSYEQYF.

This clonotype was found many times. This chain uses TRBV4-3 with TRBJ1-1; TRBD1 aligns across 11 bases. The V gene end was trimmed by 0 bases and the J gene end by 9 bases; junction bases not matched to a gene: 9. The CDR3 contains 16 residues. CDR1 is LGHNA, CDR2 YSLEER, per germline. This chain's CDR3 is CASSQDSAGQGAQAFF. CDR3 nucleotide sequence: TGCGCCAGCAGCCAAGACTCGGCCGGACAGGGGGCGCAAGCTTTCTTT.

The chain's CDR3 is CSVRAGSYGYTF. The CDR3 DNA sequence: TGCAGCGTTCGAGCCGGTTCCTATGGCTACACCTTC. The rearrangement links TRBV29-1 to TRBJ1-2, with D unresolved. The CDR3 loop spans 12 amino acids. The ends were cut back, 5 bases at V and 4 bases at J, with 11 bases in the middle. CDR1 is SQVTM and CDR2 is ANQGSEA in the germline V gene.

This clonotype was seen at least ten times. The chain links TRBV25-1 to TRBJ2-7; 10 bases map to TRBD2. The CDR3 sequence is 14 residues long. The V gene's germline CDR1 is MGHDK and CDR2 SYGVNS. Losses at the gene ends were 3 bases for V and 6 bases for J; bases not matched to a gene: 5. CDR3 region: CASSDGTSVIEQYF. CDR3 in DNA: TGTGCCAGCAGTGACGGGACTAGCGTGATCGAGCAGTACTTC.

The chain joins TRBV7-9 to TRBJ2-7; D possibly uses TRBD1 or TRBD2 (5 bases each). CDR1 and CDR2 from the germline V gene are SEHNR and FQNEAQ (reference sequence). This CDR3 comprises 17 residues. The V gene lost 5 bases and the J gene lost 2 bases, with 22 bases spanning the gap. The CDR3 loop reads CASSRTGTPILTYEQYF. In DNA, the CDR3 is TGTGCCAGCAGCAGAACCGGGACGCCTATTCTTACCTACGAGCAGTACTTC.

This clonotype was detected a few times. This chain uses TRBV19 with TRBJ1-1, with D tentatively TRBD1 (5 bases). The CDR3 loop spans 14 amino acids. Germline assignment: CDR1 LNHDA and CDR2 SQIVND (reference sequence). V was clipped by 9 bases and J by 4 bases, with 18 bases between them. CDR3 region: CASSPRGRGTEAFF. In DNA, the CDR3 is TGTGCCAGCAGCCCCCGGGGCCGGGGCACTGAAGCTTTCTTT.